These 28 T cell receptor delta chains originate from one sample sequenced in a study of gamma-delta T cells after stem cell transplantation (dated by TCRdb to the mid-2010s). Library construction relied on RT-PCR. The instrument was an Illumina MiSeq. TCRdb reprocessed the public data with the CATT caller; entries with the same nucleotide sequence were combined afterwards. A total of around 3,200 delta-chain clones appear in this sample, around 5% of them only once. The leading ten clones occupy around 30% of the sample. Sequences were obtained from gamma-delta T cells. The receptors derive from a human donor. It is not recorded whose cells these are; they may come from a transplant donor.

The sample holds a few counts of this clone. A far larger clone is one nucleotide away, so this likely arose from a read error. This same CDR3 is encoded by further DNA sequences in the sample. The genes are TRDV2 and TRDJ1; no clear D. Trimming took 3 bases from V and 7 from J, leaving 23 bases between them. CDR1 is GEAIGNYY, CDR2 EKD, per germline. The CDR3 spans 16 residues. The CDR3 region has the DNA TGTGCCTGTGACCCCGTAGGGGTCCCTGGCAAATCTAAACTCATCTTT. The encoded protein is CACDPVGVPGKSKLIF.

A remark on this clone: TCRdb's protein for this DNA is that of a much larger clone and differs from the translation at residue 12, likely a read error; the protein shown is the DNA translation. The chain couples TRDV2 to TRDJ1, with TRDD3 identical over 8 bases. The CDR3 loop spans 15 amino acids. CDR1 and CDR2 from the germline V gene are GEAIGNYY and EKD. CDR3 region: CACFVLGVATDELIF. In DNA, the CDR3 is TGTGCCTGCTTCGTACTGGGGGTCGCCACCGATGAACTCATCTTT.

This clone was counted between two and nine times. This likely stems from a read error, as it lies one base from a far larger clone. The sample contains more than one DNA sequence encoding this CDR3. The chain carries TRDV2 and TRDJ1; D might be TRDD2 (5 bases). The CDR3 covers 15 residues. Germline V gene data show CDR1 as GEAIGNYY and CDR2 as EKD. V was clipped by 0 bases and J by 0 bases, with 10 bases between them. The CDR3 DNA follows: TGTGCCTGTGACACCATCGGCCTTCACACCGATAAACTCATCTTT. It encodes CACDTIGLHTDKLIF.

This clone was seen repeatedly, ten times or more. A much larger clone lies one base from this, so it may be a read error. The chain joins TRDV2 to TRDJ1, with 8 bases fitting TRDD3. The ends lost 3 bases at V and 0 bases at J; junction bases unmatched: 20. The germline gives CDR1 GEAIGNYY, CDR2 EKD. The CDR3 totals 20 residues. Here the CDR3 DNA reads TGTGCCTGTGACCGCGTACTGGGGGGTACACGTGCTGGGGACACCGATAAACTCATCTTT. This codes for CACDRVLGGTRAGDTDKLIF.

This clone was seen a handful of times. TCRdb's listed protein matches a much larger clone and diverges from this DNA's translation at residue 13, likely through a read error; the protein shown comes from the DNA. The chain has TRDV2 and TRDJ1; D may be TRDD2 (8 bases). V was pared by 1 base and J by 10 bases, with 24 bases between. Germline CDR1 is GEAIGNYY and CDR2 is EKD. This CDR3 spans 16 amino acids. The CDR3 loop reads CACDTVGDLPMGVLIF. CDR3 DNA sequence: TGTGCCTGTGACACGGTGGGGGACCTTCCTATGGGGGTACTCATCTTT.

This clone was counted a few times. TCRdb attributes to this sequence the protein of a much larger clone, which differs from the DNA translation at residue 4; a read error is likely, and the protein displayed is translated from the DNA. The rearrangement joins TRDV2 to TRDJ1, with 10 nucleotides matching TRDD3. Germline CDR1 and CDR2: GEAIGNYY and EKD. This CDR3 region has 15 residues. This CDR3 reads CACGTLGDNTSKLIF. CDR3 in DNA: TGTGCCTGTGGCACCCTGGGGGATAATACCTCCAAACTCATCTTT.

This clone was recorded at least ten times. A far larger clone is only one base removed, so a read error is likely. The rearrangement uses TRDV2 and TRDJ1, with a weak D call TRDD3 (5 bases). Looked up from germline, CDR1 is GEAIGNYY and CDR2 is EKD. This CDR3 has 18 residues. CDR3 region: CACDTAGWGPTYTDKLTF. The CDR3 DNA reads as TGTGCCTGTGACACCGCTGGGTGGGGACCAACTTACACCGATAAACTCACCTTT.

This clone was seen more than once but under ten times. This sequence is one base from a far larger clone and is likely a read error. This sample also contains other DNA sequences that code for the same CDR3. The rearrangement joins TRDV2 to TRDJ1; 7 nucleotides agree with TRDD3. Germline CDR1 reads GEAIGNYY; CDR2 reads EKD. V was pared by 4 bases and J by 4 bases, with 23 bases of the junction left unmatched. The CDR3 extends over 19 amino acids. The CDR3 loop reads CACDPLLRGGIPSIDKLIF. CDR3 in DNA: TGTGCCTGTGATCCTTTGCTACGTGGAGGGATACCCTCCATCGATAAACTCATCTTT.

This clone was recorded a few times. This likely came from a read error, as a far larger clone is one base away. This sequence joins TRDV2 and TRDJ3, with TRDD3 matching 8 bases. V lost 3 bases, J lost 0 bases, and 21 bases stayed unmatched. The CDR3 has 23 residues. Germline V CDR1 and CDR2: GEAIGNYY, EKD. CDR3 protein: CACDAVVRDTPEETSWDTRQMFF. The CDR3 nucleotides are TGTGCCTGTGACGCCGTTGTCCGGGATACGCCGGAAGAAACCTCCTGGGACACCCGACAGATGTTTTTC.

As concerns this clone: A far larger clone differs by one base, so this is likely a read error. This rearrangement joins TRDV2 to TRDJ1; D is tentatively TRDD2 or TRDD3 (5 bases each). The CDR3 totals 22 residues. CDR1 is GEAIGNYY, CDR2 EKD, per germline. V gave up 5 bases and J gave up 0 bases, with 36 bases separating them. The CDR3 DNA reads as TGTGCCTGTGGCCCGCTTCCAAATCTGCTGGGTCGAACCCTTGGGAACACCGATAAACTCATCTTT. Its protein product is CACGPLPNLLGRTLGNTDKLIF.

This clone was counted only a few times. A far larger clone is one base from this, pointing to a likely read error. The sample has other DNA sequences that encode this CDR3 too. The chain couples TRDV2 to TRDJ1, with TRDD3 identical over 8 bases. Germline V gene data show CDR1 as GEAIGNYY and CDR2 as EKD. The CDR3 consists of 16 residues. The CDR3: CACDTMAGGPTDKLIF. In DNA form, the CDR3 reads TGTGCCTGTGACACAATGGCTGGGGGACCCACCGATAAGCTCATCTTT.

This clone was detected many times. A far larger clone is just one base off, so this is likely a read error. The rearrangement joins TRDV2 to TRDJ1, with D possibly TRDD3 on 6 matching bases. CDR1 GEAIGNYY and CDR2 EKD come from the germline V gene. This CDR3 is 17 amino acids long. The V end lost 2 bases, the J end lost 2 bases, and 20 bases lay between the germline ends. CDR3 sequence reads: CACDKVGVPVVTDKLIF. CDR3 sequence (DNA): TGTGCCTGTGACAAAGTGGGGGTTCCAGTTGTGACCGATAAACTCATCTTT.

This clone was detected only a few times. A far larger clone is a single base away, which makes a read error likely. Other DNA sequences from this sample encode an identical CDR3 as well. Here the CDR3 reads CACEPLTLLGIHTDKLIF. The CDR3 DNA reads as TGTGCCTGTGAGCCTCTAACCTTACTGGGGATCCACACCGATAAACTCATCTTT. J is TRDJ1 and V is TRDV2, with 7 bases that match TRDD3. The CDR3 has 18 residues. Unmatched junction bases numbered 16, after V lost 4 bases and J lost 0 bases. Germline V gene data show CDR1 as GEAIGNYY and CDR2 as EKD.

The table lists this clone with a few counts. Translating this DNA gives a protein that differs at residue 6 from the TCRdb one, which belongs to a much larger clone; a read error is likely, and the protein shown is this translation. The chain couples TRDV2 to TRDJ3, with 8 bases aligning to TRDD3. The CDR3 covers 18 residues. V was clipped by 2 bases and J by 2 bases; unmatched bases: 7. Germline CDR1 reads GEAIGNYY; CDR2 reads EKD. In DNA form, the CDR3 reads TGTGCCTGTGACATACCGGGGGATAGTACCTGGGACACCCGACAGATGTTTTTC. Amino acids: CACDIPGDSTWDTRQMFF.

Regarding this clone: One base away lies a much larger clone, so this may be a sequencing read error. This CDR3 is also generated by other DNA sequences in the sample. V usage is TRDV2 and J usage is TRDJ1, with a tentative D call TRDD3 (6 bases). This CDR3 has 22 amino acids. Germline V gene sequence: CDR1 GEAIGNYY, CDR2 EKD. V gave up 3 bases and J gave up 0 bases, with 34 bases separating them. The CDR3 region has the DNA TGTGCCTGTGACTCCATCCAGATACTGGGTGATATCGTCTCCGAGTACACCGATAAACTCATCTTT. It codes for CACDSIQILGDIVSEYTDKLIF.

Comment on this clone: The amino acid sequence in TCRdb belongs to a much larger clone and departs from this DNA's translation at residue 4, likely a sequencing read error; the sequence shown is translated from the DNA. The chain is built from TRDV2 and TRDJ1, with TRDD3 matching over 11 bases. The CDR3 is 16 amino acids. The germline V gene has CDR1 GEAIGNYY and CDR2 EKD. The CDR3 DNA reads as TGTGCCTGTAACACCTTAAGTGGGGGATACGCGTGGAAACTCATCTTT. Protein sequence: CACNTLSGGYAWKLIF.

The chain couples TRDV2 to TRDJ1, with TRDD3 identical over 8 bases. The CDR3 totals 14 residues. Per the germline V gene, CDR1 is GEAIGNYY and CDR2 is EKD. V lost 7 bases to trimming and J lost 0 bases; unmatched junction nucleotides: 6. CDR3 sequence reads: CACFVLGDTDKLIF. The CDR3 nucleotides read TGTGCCTGCTTCGTACTGGGGGACACCGATAAACTCATCTTT.

This clone was seen only a few times. The genes are TRDV2 and TRDJ1, with TRDD3 matching over 9 bases. V shed 7 bases and J 1 base; nucleotides not matched to a gene: 9. The CDR3 totals 15 residues. Germline V lookup: CDR1 GEAIGNYY, CDR2 EKD. The chain's CDR3 is CACKELGEPTDKLIF. The CDR3 nucleotides read TGTGCCTGCAAAGAACTGGGGGAGCCCACCGATAAACTCATCTTT.

This clone was seen a handful of times. The translation of this DNA and the TCRdb protein of a much larger clone differ at residue 7, probably owing to a read error; the protein shown here is translated from the DNA. The chain joins TRDV2 to TRDJ1, with a possible D match to TRDD2 (5 bases). Germline values: CDR1 GEAIGNYY, CDR2 EKD. Trimming took off 0 bases at V and 5 bases at J, with 21 bases between the two ends. CDR3 length equals 17 residues. This CDR3 is CACDTLTSLTSGDKLIF. The CDR3 DNA follows: TGTGCCTGTGACACCCTCACTTCCCTCACTTCGGGGGATAAACTCATCTTT.

This clone has more than one count but fewer than ten. A far larger clone lies a single base away; this is likely a read error. At the DNA level, this CDR3 is encoded by other sequences in the same sample as well. The rearrangement links TRDV2 to TRDJ1; the match to TRDD3 covers 10 bases. Germline values: CDR1 GEAIGNYY, CDR2 EKD. Trimming cost V 2 bases and J 0 bases; bases outside gene matches: 11. The CDR3 is 18 amino acids. CDR3 in amino acids: CACDSVLGDKGDTDKLIF. Here the CDR3 DNA reads TGTGCCTGTGACAGTGTGCTGGGGGATAAGGGGGACACCGATAAACTCATCTTT.

Only a few counts were recorded for this clone. The protein that TCRdb holds for this DNA derives from a much larger clone and differs from the translated DNA at residue 5, which likely indicates a read error; the protein shown here is translated from the DNA. The chain is built from TRDV2 and TRDJ1, with 8 bases fitting TRDD3. The CDR3 runs to 16 residues. The V gene end was trimmed by 2 bases and the J gene end by 1 base; junction bases not matched to a gene: 8. Looked up from germline, CDR1 is GEAIGNYY and CDR2 is EKD. The CDR3 loop is CACDKMAGGPTDKLIF. CDR3 bases: TGTGCCTGTGACAAAATGGCTGGGGGACCCACCGATAAACTCATCTTT.

About this clone: TCRdb records a much larger clone's protein for this DNA, with a difference at residue 8 that likely arises from a read error; the protein given is the translation of the DNA. The chain uses TRDV2 and TRDJ1; no clear D. V was trimmed by 0 bases and J by 0 bases, leaving 16 bases between them. The CDR3 is 17 amino acids. Germline V gene sequence: CDR1 GEAIGNYY, CDR2 EKD. CDR3 nucleotide sequence: TGTGCCTGTGACACCGTTGGGTTCGGATTATACACCGATAAACTCATCTTT. Its protein is CACDTVGFGLYTDKLIF.

By its share, this clone is medium-sized (0.01 to 0.1%). V usage is TRDV2 and J usage is TRDJ3, with TRDD3 identical over 11 bases. CDR3 length: 19 residues. Germline CDR1 is GEAIGNYY and CDR2 is EKD. The V segment lost 1 base and the J segment 2 bases; nucleotides outside the gene matches: 6. CDR3 residues: CACDTAGGYLTWDTRQMFF. CDR3 coding DNA: TGTGCCTGTGACACTGCTGGGGGATACCTCACCTGGGACACCCGACAGATGTTTTTC.

As to this clone: TCRdb's protein, taken from a much larger clone, differs from this DNA's translation at residue 12, likely owing to a read error; the protein displayed comes from the DNA. The rearrangement joins TRDV2 to TRDJ1; D is unresolved. The CDR3 has 14 residues. The germline gives CDR1 GEAIGNYY, CDR2 EKD. The CDR3 region is CACDTLESTDKPIF. For the CDR3, the DNA is TGTGCCTGTGACACACTTGAGAGCACCGATAAACCCATCTTT.

Notes on this clone: This may be a read error, as it is one base from a much larger clone. This chain links TRDV2 with TRDJ1; 10 positions agree with TRDD3. The CDR3 has 21 residues. The V and J ends lost 6 bases and 0 bases, in that order; junction bases with no gene match: 24. Germline loops: CDR1 GEAIGNYY, CDR2 EKD. The CDR3 protein is CACNNLLPPNTGGSYTDKLIF. Written as DNA, the CDR3 is TGTGCCTGTAACAATCTCCTACCCCCCAATACTGGGGGATCGTACACCGATAAACTCATCTTT.

With respect to this clone: The TCRdb protein comes from a much larger clone and disagrees with this DNA's translation at residue 10, likely due to a read error; the protein given here is derived from the DNA. The gene calls are TRDV2 and TRDJ3; TRDD3 matches 11 bases. The CDR3 is 18 amino acids. V was pared by 4 bases and J by 2 bases, with 6 bases of the junction left unmatched. Germline CDR1 and CDR2: GEAIGNYY and EKD. CDR3 residues: CACDILGDSAWDTRQMFF. The CDR3, as DNA: TGTGCCTGTGATATACTGGGGGATAGTGCCTGGGACACCCGACAGATGTTTTTC.

About this clone: TCRdb attributes to this sequence the protein of a much larger clone, which differs from the DNA translation at residue 5; a read error is likely, and the protein displayed is translated from the DNA. In nucleotides, the CDR3 is TGTGCCTGTGACCTTCTGGGGGATCGAGGTAAACTCATCTTT. It encodes CACDLLGDRGKLIF. This chain uses TRDV2 with TRDJ1; 9 bases match TRDD3. Germline CDR1 and CDR2: GEAIGNYY and EKD. CDR3 length: 14 residues. Losses at the gene ends were 3 bases for V and 7 bases for J; bases not matched to a gene: 8.

This clone was found a few times. TCRdb records a much larger clone's protein for this DNA, with a difference at residue 7 that likely arises from a read error; the protein given is the translation of the DNA. The J gene is TRDJ1, the V gene TRDV2; D remains unclear. CDR3 size: 15 residues. Germline-derived CDR1 and CDR2 are GEAIGNYY and EKD. V lost 1 base and J lost 0, with 11 bases in between. As DNA, the CDR3 is TGTGCCTGTGACACAGTGAGGACGTACACCGATAAACTCATCTTT. It encodes CACDTVRTYTDKLIF.